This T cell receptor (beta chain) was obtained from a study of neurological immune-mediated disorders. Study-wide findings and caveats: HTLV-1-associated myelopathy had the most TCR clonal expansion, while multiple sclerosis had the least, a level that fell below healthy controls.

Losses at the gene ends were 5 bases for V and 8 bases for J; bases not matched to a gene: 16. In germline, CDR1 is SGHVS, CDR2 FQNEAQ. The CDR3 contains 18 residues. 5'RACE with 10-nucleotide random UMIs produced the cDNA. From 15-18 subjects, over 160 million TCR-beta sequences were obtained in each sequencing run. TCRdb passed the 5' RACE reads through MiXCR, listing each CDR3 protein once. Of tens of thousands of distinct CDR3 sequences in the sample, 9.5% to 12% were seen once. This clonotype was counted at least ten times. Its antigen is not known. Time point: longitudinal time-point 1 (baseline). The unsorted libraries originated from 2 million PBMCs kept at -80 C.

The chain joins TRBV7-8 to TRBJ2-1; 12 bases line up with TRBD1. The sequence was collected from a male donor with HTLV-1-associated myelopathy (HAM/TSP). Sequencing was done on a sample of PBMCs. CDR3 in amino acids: CASSPLYSGTGGLDEQFF. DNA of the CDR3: TGTGCCAGCAGCCCCCTCTACTCCGGGACAGGGGGCTTAGATGAGCAGTTCTTC.